The clone carrying this TCR beta chain has just one count. Its specificity is unknown. CDR1 is SGHTA and CDR2 is FQGNSA in the germline V gene. This CDR3 region has 15 residues. The V gene end was trimmed by 4 bases and the J gene end by 0 bases; junction bases not matched to a gene: 4. This specimen belongs to a study of cytomegalovirus exposure and HLA in healthy donors. General study points: CMV antigen specificity was confirmed in vitro for a few CMV-associated chains.

Both 60 Vbeta primers and 13 Jbeta primers went into the PCR. TCRdb's table, derived via immunoSEQ multiplex PCR, lists solely in-frame clones and lacks some. The sample includes around 150,000 clones, 76% of them seen just once. The sequence was collected from a male donor in good health and CMV-seronegative. This rearrangement joins TRBV7-2 to TRBJ1-2, with 8 bases aligning to TRBD1. The sequenced sample consisted of PBMCs. DNA of the CDR3: TGTGCCAGCAGCTCCCGGGACAGGTCTAACTATGGCTACACCTTC. Amino acid sequence: CASSSRDRSNYGYTF.